The 10 T cell receptor beta chains presented below share a single source sample, sequenced in a study of cytomegalovirus exposure and HLA in healthy donors. PCR involved 60 Vbeta and 13 Jbeta primers. The data were produced by immunoSEQ multiplex PCR, yet TCRdb's version contains in-frame clones alone and is incomplete. The table lists more than 100,000 clones, 75% to 85% of them singletons. What was sequenced was PBMCs. All receptors come from a woman between 40 and 50 years old in good health and CMV-seronegative.

This rearrangement joins TRBV4-2 to TRBJ1-1, with TRBD1 matching over 8 bases. Trimming removed 4 bases from V and 4 bases from J; junction bases left unmatched: 5. CDR1 and CDR2 (germline): LGHNA, YNFKEQ. The CDR3 totals 14 residues. CDR3: CASSLSTGGTEAFF. The CDR3 nucleotides are TGTGCCAGCAGCCTCTCAACAGGGGGCACTGAAGCTTTCTTT.

The CDR3 is CASRVWGGDNEQFF. The CDR3 DNA follows: TGTGCCAGCAGGGTTTGGGGGGGGGACAATGAGCAGTTCTTC. This chain links TRBV6-6 with TRBJ2-1; 7 bases align to TRBD2. This CDR3 region has 14 residues. CDR1 and CDR2 (germline): MNHNY, SVGAGI (reference sequence). Losses at the gene ends were 6 bases for V and 5 bases for J; bases not matched to a gene: 7.

The chain employs TRBV6-1 and TRBJ2-7; D is undetermined. The CDR3 is made up of 14 amino acids. Germline CDR1 is MNHNS and CDR2 is SASEGT. V was trimmed by 1 base and J by 2 bases, leaving 9 bases between them. The CDR3 nucleotides are TGTGCCAGCAGTGAAGTCACTACTACCTACGAGCAGTACTTC. This gives the protein CASSEVTTTYEQYF.

The V gene is TRBV10-2, the J gene TRBJ1-2; no reliable D call. The V and J ends lost 3 bases and 4 bases respectively, with 3 bases between them. CDR1 and CDR2 from the germline V gene are WSHSY and SAAADI. The CDR3 is 11 residues long. Here the CDR3 DNA reads TGCGCCAGCAGTGACCTCTATGGCTACACCTTC. Translation: CASSDLYGYTF.

The gene calls are TRBV11-2 and TRBJ2-7, with D unclear. Trimming pared 1 base from V and 0 bases from J, leaving 10 bases between. Looked up from germline, CDR1 is SGHAT and CDR2 is FQNNGV. This CDR3 spans 15 amino acids. This chain's CDR3 is CASSLVGPSSYEQYF. The CDR3 coding sequence is TGTGCCAGCAGCTTAGTTGGGCCGAGCTCCTACGAGCAGTACTTC.

This chain joins TRBV20-1 and TRBJ2-7, with no clear D. The V end lost 6 bases, the J end lost 4 bases, and 7 bases lay between the germline ends. This CDR3 spans 10 amino acids. Germline V gene sequence: CDR1 DFQATT, CDR2 SNEGSKA (reference sequence). CDR3 in DNA: TGCAGTGCCTCCCGGTACGAGCAGTACTTC. Its translation: CSASRYEQYF.

The CDR3 DNA follows: TGTGCTAGTGGGGGCCCCGGACAGGGATATTCACCCCTCCACTTT. This sequence encodes CASGGPGQGYSPLHF. V is TRBV5-5 and J is TRBJ1-6; 8 bases line up with TRBD1. Germline CDR1 SGHKS, CDR2 YYEKEE (reference sequence). The CDR3 is made up of 15 amino acids.

This clone has just one count. This chain links TRBV27 with TRBJ2-7; maybe TRBD1 (6 bases). The germline V gene encodes CDR1 MNHEY and CDR2 SMNVEV (reference sequence). The CDR3 spans 14 residues. The V end was cut by 5 bases, the J end by 2 bases, with 13 bases between. CDR3 in amino acids: CASSRHDRPYEQYF. In DNA, the CDR3 is TGTGCCAGCAGTCGACACGACAGGCCCTACGAGCAGTACTTC.

The J gene is TRBJ1-5, the V gene TRBV7-2; D might be TRBD1 (6 bases). CDR3 length: 14 amino acids. CDR1 is SGHTA, CDR2 FQGNSA, per germline. V was shortened by 4 bases and J by 10 bases, with 17 bases between the two germline ends. As DNA, the CDR3 is TGTGCCAGCAGCTCGACAGGACCCACTTCACCCCAGCATTTT. It yields the protein CASSSTGPTSPQHF. The whole variable domain, filled in from reference TRBV7-2 and TRBJ1-5, reads GAGVSQSPSNKVTEKGKDVELRCDPISGHTALYWYRQSLGQGLEFLIYFQGNSAPDKSGLPSDRFSAERTGGSVSTLTIQRTQQEDSAVYLCASSSTGPTSPQHFGDGTRLSIL.

V gene TRBV7-9 combines with J gene TRBJ2-7; D is perhaps TRBD2 (5 bases). Trimming removed 0 bases from V and 7 bases from J, with 13 bases in between. The CDR3 length is 14 residues. CDR1 and CDR2 from the germline V gene are SEHNR and FQNEAQ (reference sequence). The CDR3 DNA reads as TGTGCCAGCAGCTTAGCCGAGGGCTGGGGAGAGCAGTACTTC. This translates into CASSLAEGWGEQYF.